This note documents a single T cell receptor (beta chain) sequence. Its antigen is currently not known. One end of the junction does not line up with germline, which may come from a read error. These data belong to a study of shared clonotypes between healthy human individuals (dated by TCRdb to 2019 to 2021). With regard to the full study: The cohort comprised a couple of women and a few men aged 18 to 49 years. Per donor, three plates each were used for CD4 naive and CD4 memory, two for CD8 naive, and one for CD8 memory. Blood TCR repertoires of five healthy adults were deeply sequenced to estimate repertoire size and the extent of clonotype sharing between individuals. To increase sequencing depth and limit assay-specific biases, different laboratories used diverse techniques to prepare libraries and sequence TCR repertoires. Leukapheresis yielded between about 0.85 and 10 billion PBMCs per donor.

Healthy HIV-negative adults with no recently reported acute infections or vaccinations were included as donors. All donors were Caucasian adults living in Nashville, Tennessee, USA. Magnetic negative selection was used to enrich CD4+ T cells, after which naive cells were positively selected on CD45RA and the negative fraction became the memory subset. Blood was obtained by leukapheresis, after which PBMCs were separated by Ficoll-Histopaque density gradient centrifugation and cryopreserved in liquid nitrogen vapor phase. Purity and quantity of every magnetically sorted T cell population were checked by analytical flow cytometry. Each sorted fraction had its genomic DNA isolated and then quantified by UV absorbance on a Nanodrop 2000c. CDR1 MNHEY and CDR2 SMNVEV were looked up in the germline V gene (reference sequence). The CDR3 sequence holds 16 residues, the cysteine and phenylalanine included. Kept here is only the CDR3 DNA, which spans 48 bases and is read in frame from base 1.

Study-wide findings and limitations: Compared with non-shared clonotypes, the clonotypes found in all four sorted-subset donors had higher generation probabilities. Based on pairwise subsampling, the degree of clonotype sharing among donors was expected to be affected by sequencing depth. Incomplete sequencing was indicated by rarefaction of sorted-subset datasets, despite the large sequencing depth. Estimated clonotype richness was generally larger for naive than for memory subsets. The small number of donors limited the genetic and exposure-history diversity represented. Sharing across a few donors was observed for roughly 5% of naive CD4, 3% to 3.5% of naive CD8, over 2% of memory CD4, and over 0.3% of memory CD8 clonotypes. Sampling was limited to blood, and TCR repertoires in tissue likely differ from TCR repertoires in blood.

Using the deep immunoSEQ assay, TCR CDR3 regions were amplified from genomic DNA by multiplex PCR. Genomic DNA extracted from each cell subset was distributed evenly over all wells of several immunoSEQ 96-well plates, and each plate served as one replicate. For sorted subsets, each replicate PCR was loaded with 200 ng genomic DNA, equivalent to 25,000 to 30,000 T cell genomes. The purified libraries were quantified using a Qubit 3.0 fluorometer, sized with a Bioanalyzer 2100, and then quantified again using the KAPA Library Quantification kit. Every immunoSEQ 96-well plate was sequenced on a separate single-read 150-cycle Illumina NextSeq 550 flow cell. For the original study's pipeline: The immunoSEQ output contained only junctional sequences without quality scores, so filtering could not match that applied to full-length reads. To assign V/J genes and CDR3, sequences were annotated against IMGT germline references using PyIR, a Python wrapper for IgBLAST v1.9. Any read was removed if the V/J assignment was weak (E-value above 1e-6), the CDR3 was missing, or the read contained stop codons, out-of-frame junctions, or ambiguous translated residues. V3J clonotypes were defined by identical inferred V gene, J gene, and CDR3 amino acid sequence. To compute the percentage overlap between repertoires, the number of shared unique clonotypes was divided by the size of the smaller repertoire. Richness of each repertoire was evaluated using RTK rarefaction, the Chao1 estimator, and Recon v2.1 estimates of unobserved clonotypes. Generation probabilities were computed with OLGA for all TCRbeta clonotypes obtained by the gDNA method from several donors. Entries here come from immuneACCESS through TCRdb and include only in-frame sequences with V and J called. Some clones fail to appear in such tables; in the studies checked, an unresolved V gene covers under half of the shortfall, and the cause of the remainder is unknown. V, J and clone size derive from that table, while D and trimming were established from the DNA sequence. This sample is represented by 1,500,000 or so clones; around 97% of them were singletons. Together, the top ten hold approximately 1.1% of the sample.

Sequencing used naive CD4+ T cells sorted from blood. The cell subset or site label on this specimen signifies: CD45RA+ positively selected. This receptor was taken from a young man in good health. In this chain, TRBV27 is recombined with TRBJ2-7, with TRBD2 tentatively as D gene (5 bases match). The DNA sequence reads TGTGCCAGCGGTTTCACTAAGCGGCCGAGCTCCTACGAGCAGTACTTC. Its translation is CASGFTKRPSSYEQYF.